Below, 5 T cell receptor beta chains from the same sample are listed, as sequenced in a study of radiotherapy plus CTLA-4 blockade in lung cancer. Sequencing used immunoSEQ multiplex PCR; TCRdb keeps in-frame clones, though not all of them. The data show roughly 120,000 clones, with 78% seen just once and approximately 5.5% held by the top ten. This specimen consisted of peripheral blood, obtained from a patient treated with radiotherapy plus ipilimumab. Receptor source: a human donor with non-small cell lung cancer who had a partial response to radiotherapy plus ipilimumab.

The chain has TRBV5-4 and TRBJ2-3; maybe TRBD2 (5 bases). Trimming cost V 0 bases and J 0 bases, with 14 bases left between them. CDR1 and CDR2 from the germline V gene are SGHNT and YYREEE (reference sequence). The CDR3 covers 17 residues. The CDR3 nucleotides are TGTGCCAGCAGCTTGGGCCTCTTAGCGTCTAGCACAGATACGCAGTATTTT. Translating it yields CASSLGLLASSTDTQYF.

The chain employs TRBV5-4 and TRBJ2-1; a weak D match, TRBD2 (5 bases). The ends were cut back, 3 bases at V and 7 bases at J, with 14 bases in the middle. The CDR3 sequence is 14 residues long. CDR1 SGHNT and CDR2 YYREEE come from the germline V gene (reference sequence). For the CDR3, the DNA is TGTGCCAGCAGCTGGAGCGGAACTGGGAATGAGCAGTTCTTC. Amino acids: CASSWSGTGNEQFF.

The chain is built from TRBV7-2 and TRBJ1-2; tentatively, D is TRBD1 (5 bases). Germline V CDR1 and CDR2: SGHTA, FQGNSA. The CDR3 runs to 14 residues. V lost 3 bases to trimming and J lost 4 bases, with 12 bases between them. CDR3 nucleotides: TGTGCCAGCAGCTTTGTCGGGACTGCCTATGGCTACACCTTC. This sequence encodes CASSFVGTAYGYTF.

The table lists this clone with a few counts. This chain uses TRBV7-2 with TRBJ1-1, with TRBD1 identical over 9 bases. Germline values: CDR1 SGHTA, CDR2 FQGNSA. The ends lost 5 bases at V and 4 bases at J; junction bases unmatched: 5. This CDR3 contains 14 residues. CDR3 sequence reads: CASSAGTGLTEAFF. Written as DNA, the CDR3 is TGTGCCAGCAGCGCTGGGACAGGGCTCACTGAAGCTTTCTTT.

This clone was counted once. The chain couples TRBV7-8 to TRBJ1-2, with D uncertain. Trimming left V 2 bases short and J 6 bases short, with 19 bases between. Germline V gene lookup returns CDR1 SGHVS and CDR2 FQNEAQ. This CDR3 contains 16 residues. The CDR3 protein is CASSLSEVHPSDGYTF. CDR3 nucleotides: TGTGCCAGCAGCTTAAGCGAGGTACATCCCTCTGATGGCTACACCTTC.